Given below is one TCR beta chain in context. Measured with immunoSEQ multiplex PCR; TCRdb has only the in-frame clones, and not every one. The table includes tens of thousands of clones, about 88% detected once. The source of the sample is a study of OX40 agonist ivuxolimab in advanced cancers. V was shortened by 4 bases and J by 8 bases, with 18 bases between the two germline ends. The length of the CDR3 is 14 residues. The TCR originated in an adult with an advanced solid tumor such as melanoma, head and neck, liver or kidney cancer. The rearrangement joins TRBV23-1 to TRBJ2-7, with a possible D match to TRBD2 (5 bases). TRBV23-1 counts as an open reading frame of uncertain function. The sample in question was CD4+ or CD8+ T cells sorted from blood, obtained in a trial of the OX40 agonist ivuxolimab. DNA of the CDR3: TGCGCCAGCAGTCGCCCCGGGAAAGTCGCGAAGCAGTACTTC. This sequence encodes CASSRPGKVAKQYF.